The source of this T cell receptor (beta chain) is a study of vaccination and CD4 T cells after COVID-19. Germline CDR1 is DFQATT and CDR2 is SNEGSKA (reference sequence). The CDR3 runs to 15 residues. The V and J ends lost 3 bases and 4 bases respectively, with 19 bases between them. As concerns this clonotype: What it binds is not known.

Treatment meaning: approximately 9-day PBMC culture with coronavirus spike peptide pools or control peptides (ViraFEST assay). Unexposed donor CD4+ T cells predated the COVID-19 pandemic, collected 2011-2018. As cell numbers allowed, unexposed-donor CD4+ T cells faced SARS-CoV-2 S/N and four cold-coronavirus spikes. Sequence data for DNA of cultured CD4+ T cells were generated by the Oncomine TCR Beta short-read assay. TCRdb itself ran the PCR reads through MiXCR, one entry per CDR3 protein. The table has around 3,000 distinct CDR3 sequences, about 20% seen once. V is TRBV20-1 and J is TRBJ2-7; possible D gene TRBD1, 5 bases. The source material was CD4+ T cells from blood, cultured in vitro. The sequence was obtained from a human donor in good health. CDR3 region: CSARPQGMSLYEQYF. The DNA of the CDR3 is TGCAGTGCTAGGCCCCAGGGTATGTCCCTTTACGAGCAGTACTTC.